Shown below are 25 T cell receptor beta chains from a single sample sequenced in a study of Tregs in tolerant kidney transplant recipients. The data were produced by immunoSEQ multiplex PCR, yet TCRdb's version contains in-frame clones alone and is incomplete. The top ten hold roughly 0.67% of the sample, which has 200,000 to 300,000 clones, 80% to 85% seen once. Sequenced: CD4+ T cells from blood. The receptors were sampled from a human donor in good health.

V gene TRBV2 combines with J gene TRBJ1-2; weak D call: TRBD1 (5 bases). Trimming cost V 0 bases and J 6 bases, with 11 bases left between them. Germline V gene lookup returns CDR1 SNHLY and CDR2 FYNNEI. CDR3 length: 14 residues. This CDR3 is CASSEAATVDGYTF. In DNA, the CDR3 is TGTGCCAGCAGTGAAGCGGCGACAGTGGATGGCTACACCTTC.

The chain employs TRBV5-4 and TRBJ1-1, with D unclear. The V end was cut by 5 bases, the J end by 0 bases, with 11 bases between. Germline V gene sequence: CDR1 SGHNT, CDR2 YYREEE (reference sequence). CDR3 length: 14 amino acids. The DNA for the CDR3 is TGTGCCAGCAGACCAGGACTGCTGAACACTGAAGCTTTCTTT. This translates into CASRPGLLNTEAFF.

This chain uses TRBV18 with TRBJ2-7; D gene unclear. The ends were cut back, 3 bases at V and 2 bases at J, with 2 bases in the middle. This CDR3 spans 11 amino acids. CDR1 KGHSH and CDR2 LQKENI come from the germline V gene. CDR3 residues: CASSPTYEQYF. The CDR3 DNA sequence: TGTGCCAGCTCACCCACCTACGAGCAGTACTTC.

This clone was detected only once. V usage is TRBV2 and J usage is TRBJ2-1, with unresolved D. The CDR3 length is 15 residues. CDR1 and CDR2 (germline): SNHLY, FYNNEI. The V end was cut by 2 bases, the J end by 1 base, with 9 bases between. The CDR3 loop is CASSESGLSYNEQFF. In DNA, the CDR3 is TGTGCCAGCAGTGAATCTGGTCTTTCCTACAATGAGCAGTTCTTC.

The chain has TRBV6-5 and TRBJ1-2; 10 bases agree with TRBD1. The CDR3 covers 13 residues. The germline CDR1 and CDR2 sequences are MNHEY and SVGAGI. V trimming: 5 bases; J trimming: 6 bases; junction bases outside the gene matches: 3. The CDR3 loop reads CASSVDRGHGYTF. The CDR3 region has the DNA TGTGCCAGCAGTGTAGACAGGGGGCATGGCTACACCTTC.

The J gene is TRBJ1-6, the V gene TRBV27, with TRBD1 as a possible D gene (6 bases). V lost 7 bases, J lost 3 bases, and 13 bases lay in between. Looked up from germline, CDR1 is MNHEY and CDR2 is SMNVEV (reference sequence). The CDR3 is made up of 15 amino acids. The CDR3 here is CASTPQGDYNSPLHF. The CDR3 DNA reads as TGTGCCAGCACCCCACAGGGCGACTATAATTCACCCCTCCACTTT.

The CDR3 reads CASSVSGANTEAFF. The CDR3 nucleotides read TGTGCCAGCAGCGTCTCCGGGGCCAACACTGAAGCTTTCTTT. The chain links TRBV7-2 to TRBJ1-1; D is perhaps TRBD1 (5 bases). Germline CDR1 SGHTA, CDR2 FQGNSA. The V and J ends lost 5 bases and 2 bases respectively, with 12 bases between them. The CDR3 totals 14 residues.

With regard to this clone: The sample holds other DNA sequences that translate to the same CDR3. CDR3 nucleotides: TGTGCCAGCAGCCCTGGACAGGGGACCACCTACGAGCAGTACTTC. Translated, it gives CASSPGQGTTYEQYF. The chain uses TRBV7-6 and TRBJ2-7, with 9 positions matching TRBD1. Germline CDR1 and CDR2: SGHVS and FNYEAQ. Trimming removed 5 bases from V and 2 bases from J; junction bases left unmatched: 7. The CDR3 consists of 15 residues.

The chain uses TRBV30 and TRBJ2-2; D is possibly TRBD1 (5 bases). Trimming shortened V by 5 bases and J by 3 bases, and 13 bases separated the two germline ends. The CDR3 runs 14 residues. The germline V gene has CDR1 GTSNPN and CDR2 SVGIG (reference sequence). CDR3 region: CAWVRQGYTGELFF. As DNA, the CDR3 is TGTGCCTGGGTTCGGCAGGGTTACACCGGGGAGCTGTTTTTT. The variable domain in full, completed from reference TRBV30 and TRBJ2-2, reads SQTIHQWPATLVQPVGSPLSLECTVEGTSNPNLYWYRQAAGRGLQLLFYSVGIGQISSEVPQNLSASRPQDRQFILSSKKLLLSDSGFYLCAWVRQGYTGELFFGEGSRLTVL.

The chain is built from TRBV4-2 and TRBJ2-1, with 12 bases fitting TRBD2. Germline CDR1 and CDR2: LGHNA and YNFKEQ. After removal of 0 bases from V and 0 bases from J, the junction contained 9 bases not matched to a gene. This CDR3 has 20 residues. This CDR3 is CASSQEPGTSGPSSYNEQFF. CDR3 bases: TGTGCCAGCAGCCAAGAACCCGGGACTAGCGGGCCGAGCTCCTACAATGAGCAGTTCTTC.

This rearrangement joins TRBV6-5 to TRBJ1-2; D is undetermined. Germline CDR1 is MNHEY and CDR2 is SVGAGI. This CDR3 is 13 amino acids long. V gave up 6 bases and J gave up 7 bases, with 15 bases separating them. The CDR3 is CASSRGRSGGYTF. The CDR3 DNA sequence: TGTGCCAGCAGCCGGGGTAGGAGCGGTGGCTACACCTTC.

This chain links TRBV2 with TRBJ1-1, with TRBD1 matching 7 bases. The CDR3 extends over 14 amino acids. Germline values: CDR1 SNHLY, CDR2 FYNNEI. V gave up 7 bases and J gave up 0 bases; unmatched junction bases: 5. DNA for the CDR3: TGTGCCAGCAATAGACAGGGTATGAACACTGAAGCTTTCTTT. Amino acids: CASNRQGMNTEAFF.

This sequence joins TRBV5-1 and TRBJ2-5, with 12 bases aligning to TRBD2. The better agreement between TRBJ2-7 and the DNA end casts doubt on the J call. Germline values: CDR1 SGHRS, CDR2 YFSETQ. The CDR3 is 15 amino acids. CDR3 coding DNA: TGCGCCAGCAAGGGACTAGCGGGTAACTCCTACGAGCAGTACTTC. Translation gives CASKGLAGNSYEQYF.

This chain connects TRBV11-2 to TRBJ2-3; 11 bases map to TRBD2. Germline-derived CDR1 and CDR2 are SGHAT and FQNNGV. There are 15 residues in the CDR3. V trimming: 5 bases; J trimming: 4 bases; junction bases outside the gene matches: 5. CDR3: CASSTTSGGADTQYF. Written as DNA, the CDR3 is TGTGCCAGCAGCACAACTAGCGGGGGAGCAGATACGCAGTATTTT.

V and J are TRBV7-9 and TRBJ2-1; 7 nucleotides match TRBD1. V lost 5 bases to trimming and J lost 4 bases; unmatched junction nucleotides: 5. The CDR3 consists of 14 residues. Germline V gives CDR1 SEHNR, CDR2 FQNEAQ (reference sequence). CDR3: CASSVGTAYNEQFF. The CDR3 DNA is TGTGCCAGCAGCGTCGGGACAGCATACAATGAGCAGTTCTTC.

J is TRBJ2-1 and V is TRBV19, with 9 bases that match TRBD2. The J segment lost 8 bases and the V segment lost 5 bases, leaving 13 bases of the junction unmatched. Germline values: CDR1 LNHDA, CDR2 SQIVND (reference sequence). The length of the CDR3 is 16 residues. CDR3 region: CASSSAGASGKDEQFF. CDR3 in DNA: TGTGCCAGTAGTTCGGCAGGGGCTAGCGGGAAGGATGAGCAGTTCTTC.

The V gene is TRBV5-1, the J gene TRBJ2-1; TRBD1 aligns across 9 bases. This CDR3 comprises 20 residues. In germline, CDR1 is SGHRS, CDR2 YFSETQ. V trimming: 1 base; J trimming: 0 bases; junction bases outside the gene matches: 14. In DNA, the CDR3 is TGCGCCAGCAGCTTGTCCGGGACAGGGATGGCAGGGAGCTCCTACAATGAGCAGTTCTTC. This codes for CASSLSGTGMAGSSYNEQFF.

This chain joins TRBV7-6 and TRBJ2-1; TRBD2 agrees at 10 bases. Germline assignment: CDR1 SGHVS and CDR2 FNYEAQ. This CDR3 spans 15 amino acids. V lost 1 base and J lost 9; bases outside the gene matches: 6. CDR3 nucleotide sequence: TGTGCCAGCAGCTTAGTGGGGACTAGCGTAAGTGAGCAGTTCTTC. This encodes CASSLVGTSVSEQFF.

The CDR3 loop is CASSLFGTATFSGANVLTF. The CDR3 bases are TGTGCCAGCAGCTTGTTTGGGACAGCTACCTTTTCTGGGGCCAACGTCCTGACTTTC. The V and J genes are TRBV5-8 and TRBJ2-6, with 7 bases identical to TRBD1. J lost 1 base, V lost 1 base, and 11 bases had no gene match. The CDR3 spans 19 residues. Germline CDR1 and CDR2: SGHTS and YDEGEE.

The rearrangement uses TRBV5-4 and TRBJ2-7; 9 bases align to TRBD1. Germline-derived CDR1 and CDR2 are SGHNT and YYREEE (reference sequence). Trimming took 4 bases from V and 1 from J; bases not matched to a gene: 6. The CDR3 loop spans 15 amino acids. In DNA, the CDR3 is TGTGCCAGCAGCCCCGGGACAGGGAGTTCCTACGAGCAGTACTTC. It specifies CASSPGTGSSYEQYF.

V is TRBV30 and J is TRBJ2-3; D may be TRBD1 or TRBD2 (5 bases each). V was shortened by 5 bases and J by 8 bases, with 14 bases between the two germline ends. The CDR3 extends over 12 amino acids. Germline loops: CDR1 GTSNPN, CDR2 SVGIG (reference sequence). The CDR3 nucleotides are TGTGCCTGGCGGGACGGAATGATTACGCAGTATTTT. Its protein is CAWRDGMITQYF.

The rearrangement uses TRBV11-2 and TRBJ2-3, with TRBD2 matching over 10 bases. V lost 6 bases to trimming and J lost 3 bases; unmatched junction nucleotides: 9. The length of the CDR3 is 16 residues. CDR1 is SGHAT and CDR2 is FQNNGV in the germline V gene. The CDR3 nucleotides read TGTGCCAGCAGTTTCACAGCGGGAGGGGGGACAGATACGCAGTATTTT. Translating gives CASSFTAGGGTDTQYF.

The rearrangement uses TRBV19 and TRBJ1-2, with D possibly being TRBD1 (6 bases). The ends were cut back, 3 bases at V and 4 bases at J, with 21 bases in the middle. Per the germline V gene, CDR1 is LNHDA and CDR2 is SQIVND (reference sequence). The CDR3 has 17 amino acids. The CDR3, as DNA: TGTGCCAGTAGTATTTCGGGGGCGTTGGGAAGGCGCTATGGCTACACCTTC. Encoded protein: CASSISGALGRRYGYTF.

This chain links TRBV7-2 with TRBJ2-3, with D possibly being TRBD2 (6 bases). This CDR3 region has 17 residues. With 5 bases removed from V and 2 bases from J, the gap between germline ends came to 20 bases. Per germline, CDR1 SGHTA and CDR2 FQGNSA. The CDR3 sequence is CASSLGGGIGDTDTQYF. For the CDR3, the DNA is TGTGCCAGCAGCCTGGGCGGCGGGATAGGTGACACAGATACGCAGTATTTT.

CDR3 coding DNA: TGTGCCAGTAGTAGACGGGACAGACAAGAGACCCAGTACTTC. It specifies CASSRRDRQETQYF. The chain has TRBV19 and TRBJ2-5; 7 bases agree with TRBD1. This CDR3 has 14 amino acids. After removal of 4 bases from V and 2 bases from J, the junction contained 4 bases not matched to a gene. CDR1 and CDR2 (germline): LNHDA, SQIVND (reference sequence). Combining the CDR3 with reference TRBV19 and TRBJ2-5 gives the whole variable domain DGGITQSPKYLFRKEGQNVTLSCEQNLNHDAMYWYRQDPGQGLRLIYYSQIVNDFQKGDIAEGYSVSREKKESFPLTVTSAQKNPTAFYLCASSRRDRQETQYFGPGTRLLVL.